Below, 25 T cell receptor beta chains from the same sample are listed, as sequenced in a study of blood T cell repertoires in COVID-19. TCRdb keeps only in-frame clones here, not all; method: immunoSEQ multiplex PCR. The top ten hold approximately 2.4% of the sample, which has under 350,000 clones, 86% seen once. Sequencing was carried out using PBMCs or T cells enriched from blood (not recorded which). These receptors were obtained from a woman aged 18-29 years who had recovered from COVID-19.

This chain joins TRBV6-4 and TRBJ2-3, with TRBD2 matching over 9 bases. The CDR3 length is 14 residues. With 6 bases clipped from V and 6 bases from J, the junction kept 7 bases outside the gene matches. The germline CDR1 and CDR2 sequences are MRHNA and SNTAGT. The CDR3, as DNA: TGTGCCAGCAGCCGACTAGCGGCCTCGGATACGCAGTATTTT. Amino acid sequence: CASSRLAASDTQYF.

The chain links TRBV25-1 to TRBJ2-2, with D uncertain. V was cut by 5 bases and J by 1 base, with 5 bases left in between. This CDR3 comprises 13 residues. The germline V gene encodes CDR1 MGHDK and CDR2 SYGVNS. DNA for the CDR3: TGTGCCAGCAGTAAACAGAACACCGGGGAGCTGTTTTTT. It is translated as CASSKQNTGELFF.

The V call is TRBV2, the J call TRBJ2-7, with D tentatively TRBD1 (6 bases). The CDR3 consists of 11 residues. In germline, CDR1 is SNHLY, CDR2 FYNNEI. Trimming removed 6 bases from V and 3 bases from J, with 6 bases in between. The CDR3 DNA follows: TGTGCCAGCAGGGACAGCTACGAGCAGTACTTC. This translates into CASRDSYEQYF. The full variable domain, with the rest looked up from reference TRBV2 and TRBJ2-7, is EPEVTQTPSHQVTQMGQEVILRCVPISNHLYFYWYRQILGQKVEFLVSFYNNEISEKSEIFDDQFSVERPDGSNFTLKIRSTKLEDSAMYFCASRDSYEQYFGPGTRLTVT.

This chain uses TRBV4-3 with TRBJ2-3; TRBD2 matches at 9 bases. The CDR3 is 17 residues long. The germline gives CDR1 LGHNA, CDR2 YSLEER. J was trimmed by 0 bases and V by 4 bases; bases with no gene match: 8. CDR3 protein: CASSLIATSGSTDTQYF. The CDR3 region has the DNA TGCGCCAGCAGCCTGATTGCGACTAGCGGTAGCACAGATACGCAGTATTTT.

This clone occurred once. This chain connects TRBV28 to TRBJ2-3, with 7 nucleotides matching TRBD2. The CDR3 totals 13 residues. Germline CDR1 and CDR2: MDHEN and SYDVKM. The V and J ends lost 7 bases and 2 bases, in that order; junction bases with no gene match: 3. The CDR3 is CASMRGSTDTQYF. CDR3 bases: TGTGCCAGCATGCGGGGGTCCACAGATACGCAGTATTTT.

This clone was picked up one time. This chain links TRBV4-3 with TRBJ2-3, with 9 positions matching TRBD2. Germline CDR1 and CDR2: LGHNA and YSLEER. This CDR3 region has 17 residues. With 4 bases clipped from V and 5 bases from J, the junction kept 13 bases outside the gene matches. The CDR3 loop is CASSPLGRGGAVDTQYF. The CDR3 nucleotides read TGCGCCAGCAGCCCACTAGGTCGCGGGGGGGCTGTAGATACGCAGTATTTT.

The genes are TRBV12-3 or TRBV12-4 and TRBJ1-3; D is undetermined. With 6 bases removed from V and 4 bases from J, the gap between germline ends came to 7 bases. This CDR3 contains 12 residues. In DNA form, the CDR3 reads TGTGCCAGCAGCCAGACAGGAAACACCATATATTTT. The encoded protein is CASSQTGNTIYF.

This chain connects TRBV7-8 to TRBJ2-3, with TRBD2 identical over 12 bases. CDR3 length equals 16 residues. The V segment lost 5 bases and the J segment 2 bases; nucleotides outside the gene matches: 5. Per the germline V gene, CDR1 is SGHVS and CDR2 is FQNEAQ. CDR3 nucleotides: TGTGCCAGCAGCCCAGGACTAGCGGGGATCACAGATACGCAGTATTTT. Translation gives CASSPGLAGITDTQYF. Complete variable domain (other parts from reference TRBV7-8 and TRBJ2-3): GAGVSQSPRYKVAKRGQDVALRCDPISGHVSLFWYQQALGQGPEFLTYFQNEAQLDKSGLPSDRFFAERPEGSVSTLKIQRTQQEDSAVYLCASSPGLAGITDTQYFGPGTRLTVL.

This chain connects TRBV5-4 to TRBJ2-7; possible D gene TRBD1, 6 bases. The CDR3 runs to 15 residues. Germline assignment: CDR1 SGHNT and CDR2 YYREEE (reference sequence). Deletions cut 0 bases from V and 2 bases from J, with 12 bases between. CDR3 in DNA: TGTGCCAGCAGCTTGGGGACAGCTCAAACCTACGAGCAGTACTTC. It specifies CASSLGTAQTYEQYF. The variable domain in full, completed from reference TRBV5-4 and TRBJ2-7, reads ETGVTQSPTHLIKTRGQQVTLRCSSQSGHNTVSWYQQALGQGPQFIFQYYREEENGRGNFPPRFSGLQFPNYSSELNVNALELDDSALYLCASSLGTAQTYEQYFGPGTRLTVT.

This clone was seen once. The chain couples TRBV6-5 to TRBJ1-2; 8 bases are a match to TRBD1. The V gene's germline CDR1 is MNHEY and CDR2 SVGAGI. CDR3 length: 16 amino acids. With V trimmed by 2 bases and J by 0 bases, 5 bases remained unmatched. CDR3 sequence: CASSYEQGATNYGYTF. CDR3 bases: TGTGCCAGCAGTTACGAGCAGGGGGCTACTAACTATGGCTACACCTTC.

The gene calls are TRBV10-1 and TRBJ2-2, with 9 bases identical to TRBD1. Germline V gives CDR1 WNHNN, CDR2 SYGVQD (reference sequence). This CDR3 contains 14 residues. V lost 4 bases, J lost 6 bases, and 3 bases stayed unmatched. The chain's CDR3 is CASSAGQGPGELFF. In nucleotides, the CDR3 is TGCGCCAGCAGTGCAGGACAGGGGCCCGGGGAGCTGTTTTTT.

The J gene is TRBJ1-2, the V gene TRBV2, with D perhaps TRBD1 (5 bases). The germline V gene has CDR1 SNHLY and CDR2 FYNNEI. There are 15 residues in the CDR3. V was trimmed by 6 bases and J by 4 bases, leaving 18 bases between them. The DNA for the CDR3 is TGTGCCAGCAGCCAAAACAGGATTTCGAGCTATGGCTACACCTTC. Protein: CASSQNRISSYGYTF.

V usage is TRBV10-3 and J usage is TRBJ1-2, with a tentative D call TRBD1 (5 bases). The V end lost 8 bases, the J end lost 4 bases, and 23 bases lay between the germline ends. The length of the CDR3 is 16 residues. Germline V lookup: CDR1 ENHRY, CDR2 SYGVKD. The CDR3 reads CAIASGGGDTLYGYTF. Written as DNA, the CDR3 is TGTGCCATCGCCAGTGGGGGAGGCGATACTCTCTATGGCTACACCTTC.

The chain is built from TRBV11-2 and TRBJ2-7, with 7 positions matching TRBD2. The germline V gene has CDR1 SGHAT and CDR2 FQNNGV. The junction had 3 bases not matched to a gene; V was cut back by 1 base and J by 0 bases. This CDR3 region has 15 residues. CDR3 amino acids: CASSLGEGFSYEQYF. The CDR3 DNA reads as TGTGCCAGCAGCTTAGGGGAGGGGTTCTCCTACGAGCAGTACTTC.

V gene TRBV25-1 combines with J gene TRBJ1-2, with D perhaps TRBD1 (6 bases). This CDR3 has 12 residues. V lost 3 bases and J 4 bases, leaving 6 bases between the germline ends. Germline CDR1 is MGHDK and CDR2 is SYGVNS. CDR3 DNA: TGTGCCAGCAGTGAGACAGGCTATGGCTACACCTTC. It is translated as CASSETGYGYTF.

The table lists this clone with a count of one. The chain employs TRBV20-1 and TRBJ1-1; perhaps TRBD1 as D (5 bases). V lost 7 bases, J lost 11 bases, and 17 bases lay in between. The CDR3 is 11 residues long. Germline CDR1 reads DFQATT; CDR2 reads SNEGSKA (reference sequence). The CDR3 sequence is CSVWGRGIAFF. The DNA for the CDR3 is TGCAGTGTTTGGGGCCGCGGAATCGCTTTCTTT.

The V and J genes are TRBV2 and TRBJ2-2; D may be TRBD2 (6 bases). CDR3 length: 16 residues. The germline gives CDR1 SNHLY, CDR2 FYNNEI. The germline V and J ends were trimmed by 4 bases and 8 bases, with 20 bases remaining between them. The CDR3 coding sequence is TGTGCCAGCAGTGTCCCCAATGGAGGAGGGTTGGGGGAGCTGTTTTTT. Translation: CASSVPNGGGLGELFF.

The V and J genes are TRBV27 and TRBJ2-1, with 11 nucleotides matching TRBD1. CDR3 size: 14 residues. The germline CDR1 and CDR2 sequences are MNHEY and SMNVEV (reference sequence). Trimming took 4 bases from V and 4 from J; bases not matched to a gene: 0. CDR3 protein: CASSWDRGYNEQFF. The CDR3 DNA reads as TGTGCCAGCAGTTGGGACAGGGGGTACAATGAGCAGTTCTTC.

This chain links TRBV19 with TRBJ2-2; 10 bases line up with TRBD2. Trimming at V came to 4 bases and at J to 1 base, leaving 6 bases not matched to a gene. This CDR3 has 17 amino acids. The germline V gene has CDR1 LNHDA and CDR2 SQIVND (reference sequence). For the CDR3, the DNA is TGTGCCAGTAGTAAATTACTAGCGGGGAAGAACACCGGGGAGCTGTTTTTT. It translates to CASSKLLAGKNTGELFF.

The V and J genes are TRBV5-1 and TRBJ2-6; a possible D gene is TRBD2 (6 bases). The CDR3 contains 17 residues. Germline V gene lookup returns CDR1 SGHRS and CDR2 YFSETQ. V dropped 1 base and J dropped 3 bases, with 14 bases sitting between them. The CDR3 sequence is CASSLPLGGVGANVLTF. The CDR3, as DNA: TGCGCCAGCAGCTTGCCCCTAGGCGGGGTTGGGGCCAACGTCCTGACTTTC. Full variable domain (remainder filled in from reference TRBV5-1 and TRBJ2-6): KAGVTQTPRYLIKTRGQQVTLSCSPISGHRSVSWYQQTPGQGLQFLFEYFSETQRNKGNFPGRFSGRQFSNSRSEMNVSTLELGDSALYLCASSLPLGGVGANVLTFGAGSRLTVL.

This clone showed up just once. The V and J genes are TRBV5-1 and TRBJ1-1; 7 positions agree with TRBD1. Germline lookup yields CDR1 SGHRS and CDR2 YFSETQ. The V and J ends lost 2 bases and 0 bases, in that order; junction bases with no gene match: 7. This CDR3 spans 16 amino acids. CDR3 in DNA: TGCGCCAGCAGCTTAGGGACAGATATAATGAACACTGAAGCTTTCTTT. It encodes CASSLGTDIMNTEAFF.

The chain couples TRBV3-1 (or the pseudogene TRBV3-2) to TRBJ1-5; TRBD1 aligns across 9 bases. Germline V lookup: CDR1 LGHDT, CDR2 YNNKEL (reference sequence). The CDR3 is 16 residues long. V gave up 0 bases and J gave up 3 bases; unmatched junction bases: 3. This CDR3 is CASSQETGGFNQPQHF. CDR3 sequence (DNA): TGTGCCAGCAGCCAAGAGACAGGGGGGTTCAATCAGCCCCAGCATTTT.

The genes are TRBV11-3 and TRBJ2-5; D uncertain. CDR3 size: 13 residues. Germline loops: CDR1 SGHNT, CDR2 YENEEA. The V end was cut by 5 bases, the J end by 4 bases, with 11 bases between. For the CDR3, the DNA is TGTGCCAGCAGCATACAGTTAGGAGAGACCCAGTACTTC. Translating gives CASSIQLGETQYF.

This clone was recorded a few times. The chain employs TRBV30 and TRBJ1-6; a weak D match, TRBD1 (6 bases). Trimming took off 0 bases at V and 8 bases at J, with 14 bases between the two ends. Germline V lookup: CDR1 GTSNPN, CDR2 SVGIG (reference sequence). The CDR3 extends over 15 amino acids. CDR3 in amino acids: CAWSVRQASYSPLHF. CDR3 nucleotide sequence: TGTGCCTGGAGTGTAAGACAGGCGAGTTATTCACCCCTCCACTTT.

V usage is TRBV11-2 and J usage is TRBJ2-7; 10 bases map to TRBD1. V was clipped by 6 bases and J by 4 bases; unmatched bases: 12. The CDR3 is made up of 16 amino acids. CDR1 is SGHAT and CDR2 is FQNNGV in the germline V gene. CDR3 sequence: CASRTPGQGRSYEQYF. The CDR3 coding sequence is TGTGCCAGCAGGACCCCGGGACAGGGGAGAAGTTACGAGCAGTACTTC.